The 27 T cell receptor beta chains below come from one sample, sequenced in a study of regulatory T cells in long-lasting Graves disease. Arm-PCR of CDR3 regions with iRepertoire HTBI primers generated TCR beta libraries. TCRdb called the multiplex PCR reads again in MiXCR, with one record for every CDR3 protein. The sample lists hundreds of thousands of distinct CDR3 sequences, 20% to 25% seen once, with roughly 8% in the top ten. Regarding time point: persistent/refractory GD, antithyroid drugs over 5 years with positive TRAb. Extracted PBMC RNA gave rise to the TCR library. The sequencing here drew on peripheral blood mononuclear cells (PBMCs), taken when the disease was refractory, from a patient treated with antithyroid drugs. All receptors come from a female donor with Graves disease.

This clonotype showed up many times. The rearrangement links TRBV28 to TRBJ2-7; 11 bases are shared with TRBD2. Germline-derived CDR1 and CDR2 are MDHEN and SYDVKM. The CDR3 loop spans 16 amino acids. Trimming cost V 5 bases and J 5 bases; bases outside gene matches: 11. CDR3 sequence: CASSTGLAVLENEQYF. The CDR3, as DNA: TGTGCCAGCAGTACGGGACTAGCGGTACTGGAGAACGAGCAGTACTTC.

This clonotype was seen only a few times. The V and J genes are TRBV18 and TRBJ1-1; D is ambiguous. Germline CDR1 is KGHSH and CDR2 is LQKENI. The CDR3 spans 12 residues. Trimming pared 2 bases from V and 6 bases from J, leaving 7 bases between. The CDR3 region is CASSPDGAEAFF. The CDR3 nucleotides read TGTGCCAGCTCACCAGATGGAGCTGAAGCTTTCTTT.

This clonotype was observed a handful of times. CDR3 sequence reads: CASSLGRGKKFSNQPQHF. CDR3 DNA sequence: TGTGCCAGCAGCTTAGGACGGGGGAAAAAGTTTAGCAATCAGCCCCAGCATTTT. The chain joins TRBV7-8 to TRBJ1-5; the D gene is possibly TRBD1 (5 bases). CDR3 size: 18 residues. Germline V gene sequence: CDR1 SGHVS, CDR2 FQNEAQ. Deletions cut 1 base from V and 0 bases from J, with 16 bases between.

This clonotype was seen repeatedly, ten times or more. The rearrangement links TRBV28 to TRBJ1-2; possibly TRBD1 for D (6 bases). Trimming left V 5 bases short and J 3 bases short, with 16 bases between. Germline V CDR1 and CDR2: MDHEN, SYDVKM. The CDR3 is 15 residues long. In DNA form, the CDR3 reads TGTGCCAGCAGTCCCGTCCGGACAGCGTACTATGGCTACACCTTC. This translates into CASSPVRTAYYGYTF.

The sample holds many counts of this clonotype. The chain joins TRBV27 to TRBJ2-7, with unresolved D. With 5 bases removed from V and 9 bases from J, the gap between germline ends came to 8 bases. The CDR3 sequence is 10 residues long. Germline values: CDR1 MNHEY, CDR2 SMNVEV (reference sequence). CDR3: CASSPTMQYF. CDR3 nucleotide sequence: TGTGCCAGCAGTCCCACCATGCAGTACTTC.

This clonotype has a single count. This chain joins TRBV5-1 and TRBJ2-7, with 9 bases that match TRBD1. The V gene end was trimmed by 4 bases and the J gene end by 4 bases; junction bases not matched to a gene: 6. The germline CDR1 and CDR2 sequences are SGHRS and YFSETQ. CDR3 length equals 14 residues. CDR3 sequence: CASSPQDRGYEQYF. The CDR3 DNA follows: TGCGCCAGCAGCCCCCAGGACAGGGGATACGAGCAGTACTTC.

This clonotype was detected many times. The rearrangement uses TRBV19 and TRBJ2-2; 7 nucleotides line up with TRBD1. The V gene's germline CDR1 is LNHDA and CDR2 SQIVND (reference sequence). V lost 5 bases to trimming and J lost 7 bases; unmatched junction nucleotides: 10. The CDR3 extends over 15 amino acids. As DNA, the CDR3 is TGTGCCAGTAGTCCCCCCGGGACAGCCAACGGGGAGCTGTTTTTT. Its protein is CASSPPGTANGELFF.

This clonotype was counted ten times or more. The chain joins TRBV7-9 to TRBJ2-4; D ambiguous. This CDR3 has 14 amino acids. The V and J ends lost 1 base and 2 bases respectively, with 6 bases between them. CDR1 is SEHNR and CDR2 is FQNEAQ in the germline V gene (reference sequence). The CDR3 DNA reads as TGTGCCAGCAGCTTAGTGGGAACCAAAAACATTCAGTACTTC. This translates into CASSLVGTKNIQYF.

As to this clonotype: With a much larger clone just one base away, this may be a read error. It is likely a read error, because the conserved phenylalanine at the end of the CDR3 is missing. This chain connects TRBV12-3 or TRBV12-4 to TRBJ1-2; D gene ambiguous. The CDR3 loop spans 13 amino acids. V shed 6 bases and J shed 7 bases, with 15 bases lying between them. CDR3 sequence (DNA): TGTGCCAGCAGCTACGGGGAAGTTGGTGGCTACACCTCC. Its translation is CASSYGEVGGYTS.

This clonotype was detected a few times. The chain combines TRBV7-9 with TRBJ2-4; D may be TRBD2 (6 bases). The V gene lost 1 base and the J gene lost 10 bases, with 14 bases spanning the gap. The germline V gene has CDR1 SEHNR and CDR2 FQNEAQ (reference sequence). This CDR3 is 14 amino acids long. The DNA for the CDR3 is TGTGCCAGCAGCTTAGGCGGGACCGATATGATTCAGTACTTC. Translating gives CASSLGGTDMIQYF.

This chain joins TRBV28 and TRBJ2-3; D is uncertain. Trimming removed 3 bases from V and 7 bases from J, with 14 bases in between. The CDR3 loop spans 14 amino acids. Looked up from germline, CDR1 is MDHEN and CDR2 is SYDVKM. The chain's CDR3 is CASSFRAPSNTQYF. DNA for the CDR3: TGTGCCAGCAGTTTCCGGGCCCCCTCTAATACGCAGTATTTT.

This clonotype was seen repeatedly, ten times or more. Here the CDR3 reads CASSRRGSGEETQYF. The CDR3 coding sequence is TGTGCCAGCAGCCGTCGTGGTAGCGGGGAAGAGACCCAGTACTTC. V usage is TRBV7-2 and J usage is TRBJ2-5, with 8 nucleotides matching TRBD2. CDR3 length: 15 residues. With V trimmed by 5 bases and J by 3 bases, 8 bases remained unmatched. Germline assignment: CDR1 SGHTA and CDR2 FQGNSA.

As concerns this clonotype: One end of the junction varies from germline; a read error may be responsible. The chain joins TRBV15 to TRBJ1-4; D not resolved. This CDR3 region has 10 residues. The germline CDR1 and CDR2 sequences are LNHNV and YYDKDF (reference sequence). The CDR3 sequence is CATSCLGMLF. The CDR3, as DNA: TGTGCCACCAGTTGCTTGGGTATGCTTTTT.

In DNA, the CDR3 is TGTGCCAGCAGTCTAAGGGAGCGTGAGCAGTTCTTC. Protein sequence: CASSLREREQFF. The chain recombines TRBV12-3 or TRBV12-4 with TRBJ2-1, with D perhaps matching TRBD2 (5 bases). V shed 5 bases and J shed 9 bases, with 11 bases lying between them. This CDR3 has 12 amino acids.

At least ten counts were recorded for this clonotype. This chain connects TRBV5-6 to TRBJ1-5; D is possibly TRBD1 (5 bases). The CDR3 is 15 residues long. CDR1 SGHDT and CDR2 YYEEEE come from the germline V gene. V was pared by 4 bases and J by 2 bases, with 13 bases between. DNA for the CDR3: TGTGCCAGCAGCATCGGGACCCAGGGCAATCAGCCCCAGCATTTT. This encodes CASSIGTQGNQPQHF.

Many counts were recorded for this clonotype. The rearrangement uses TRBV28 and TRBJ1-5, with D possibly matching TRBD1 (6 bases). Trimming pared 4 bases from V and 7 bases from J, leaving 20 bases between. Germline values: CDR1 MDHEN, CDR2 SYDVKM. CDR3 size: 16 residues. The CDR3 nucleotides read TGTGCCAGCAGTTGGGGATGGCAGGGGCAGGGACAGCCCCAGCATTTT. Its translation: CASSWGWQGQGQPQHF. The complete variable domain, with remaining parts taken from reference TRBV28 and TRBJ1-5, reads DVKVTQSSRYLVKRTGEKVFLECVQDMDHENMFWYRQDPGLGLRLIYFSYDVKMKEKGDIPEGYSVSREKKERFSLILESASTNQTSMYLCASSWGWQGQGQPQHFGDGTRLSIL.

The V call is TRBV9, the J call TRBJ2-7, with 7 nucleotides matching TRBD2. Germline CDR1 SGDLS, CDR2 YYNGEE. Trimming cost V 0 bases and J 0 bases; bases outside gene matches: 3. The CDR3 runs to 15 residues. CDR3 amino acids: CASSVDGGSSYEQYF. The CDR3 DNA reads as TGTGCCAGCAGCGTAGATGGCGGGAGCTCCTACGAGCAGTACTTC. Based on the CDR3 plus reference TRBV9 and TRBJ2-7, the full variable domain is DSGVTQTPKHLITATGQRVTLRCSPRSGDLSVYWYQQSLDQGLQFLIQYYNGEERAKGNILERFSAQQFPDLHSELNLSSLELGDSALYFCASSVDGGSSYEQYFGPGTRLTVT.

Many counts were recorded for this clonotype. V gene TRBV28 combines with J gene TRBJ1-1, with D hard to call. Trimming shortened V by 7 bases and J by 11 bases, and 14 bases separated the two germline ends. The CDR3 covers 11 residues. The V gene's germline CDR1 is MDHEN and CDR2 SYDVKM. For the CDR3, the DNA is TGTGCCAGCATGGGTTACGGGGTTGCTTTCTTT. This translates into CASMGYGVAFF. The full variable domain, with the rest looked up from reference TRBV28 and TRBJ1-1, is DVKVTQSSRYLVKRTGEKVFLECVQDMDHENMFWYRQDPGLGLRLIYFSYDVKMKEKGDIPEGYSVSREKKERFSLILESASTNQTSMYLCASMGYGVAFFGQGTRLTVV.

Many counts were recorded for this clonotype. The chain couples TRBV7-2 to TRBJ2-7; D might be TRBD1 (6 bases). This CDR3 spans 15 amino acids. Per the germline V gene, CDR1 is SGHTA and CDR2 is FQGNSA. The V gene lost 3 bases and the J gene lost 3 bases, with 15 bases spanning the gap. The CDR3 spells CASSLATGIYYEQYF. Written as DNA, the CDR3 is TGTGCCAGCAGCTTGGCCACAGGGATTTACTACGAGCAGTACTTC.

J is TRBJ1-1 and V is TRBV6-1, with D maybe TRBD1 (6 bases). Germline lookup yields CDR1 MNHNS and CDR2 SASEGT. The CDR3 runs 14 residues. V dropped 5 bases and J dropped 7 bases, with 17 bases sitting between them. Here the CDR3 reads CASSTQDRSFEAFF. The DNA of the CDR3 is TGTGCCAGCAGTACCCAGGACAGAAGCTTTGAAGCTTTCTTT.

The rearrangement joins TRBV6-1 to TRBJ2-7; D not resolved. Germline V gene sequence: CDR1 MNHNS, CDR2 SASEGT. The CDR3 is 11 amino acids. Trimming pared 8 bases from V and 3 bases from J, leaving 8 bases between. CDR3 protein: CASQVGYEQYF. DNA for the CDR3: TGTGCCAGCCAGGTTGGCTACGAGCAGTACTTC.

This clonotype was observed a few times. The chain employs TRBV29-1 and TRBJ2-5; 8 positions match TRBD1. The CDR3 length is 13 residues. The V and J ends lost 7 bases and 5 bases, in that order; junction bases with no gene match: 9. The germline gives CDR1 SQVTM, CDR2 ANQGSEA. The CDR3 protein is CSAGQGRWETQYF. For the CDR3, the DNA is TGCAGCGCTGGACAGGGCAGATGGGAGACCCAGTACTTC.

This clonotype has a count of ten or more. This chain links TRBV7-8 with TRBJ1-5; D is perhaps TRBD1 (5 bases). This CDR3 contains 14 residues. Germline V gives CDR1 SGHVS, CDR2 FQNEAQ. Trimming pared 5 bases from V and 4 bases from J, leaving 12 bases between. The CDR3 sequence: CASSRGGGNQPQHF. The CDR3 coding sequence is TGTGCCAGCAGCCGTGGGGGGGGAAATCAGCCCCAGCATTTT.

In DNA, the CDR3 is TGCGCCAGCAGCTCAATATCTTTGGACGAGCAGTACTTC. It translates to CASSSISLDEQYF. The chain uses TRBV5-1 and TRBJ2-7; D is undetermined. The V end was cut by 3 bases, the J end by 5 bases, with 12 bases between. CDR3 length equals 13 residues. Per germline, CDR1 SGHRS and CDR2 YFSETQ.

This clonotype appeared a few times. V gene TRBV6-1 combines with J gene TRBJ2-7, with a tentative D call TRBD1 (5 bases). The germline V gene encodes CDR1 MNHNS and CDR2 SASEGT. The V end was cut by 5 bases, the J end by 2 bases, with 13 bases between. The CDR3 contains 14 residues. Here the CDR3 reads CASSPRQRPYEQYF. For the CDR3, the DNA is TGTGCCAGCAGTCCCCGACAGCGACCCTACGAGCAGTACTTC.

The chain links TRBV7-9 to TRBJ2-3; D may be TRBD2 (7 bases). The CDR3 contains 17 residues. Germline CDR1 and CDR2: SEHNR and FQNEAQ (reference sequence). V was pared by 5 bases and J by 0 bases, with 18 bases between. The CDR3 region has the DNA TGTGCCAGCAGCCCCCAACGGGGGGCCCTTAGCACAGATACGCAGTATTTT. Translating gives CASSPQRGALSTDTQYF.

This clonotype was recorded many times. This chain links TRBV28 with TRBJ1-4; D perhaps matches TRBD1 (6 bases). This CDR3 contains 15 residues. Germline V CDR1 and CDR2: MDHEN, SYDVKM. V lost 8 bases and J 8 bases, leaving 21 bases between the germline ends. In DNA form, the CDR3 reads TGTGCCAGCGGAGGGGCGACAGGTTCGAGGGAAAAACTGTTTTTT. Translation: CASGGATGSREKLFF.